This TCR beta chain comes out of a study of molecular identifiers for immune sequencing clone quantification. TCRdb reanalysed the PCR reads using MiXCR and keeps one entry per CDR3 protein. The data hold hundreds of thousands of distinct CDR3 sequences, with roughly 21% observed a single time. Naive CD8 library inputs spanned about 17,000 to 1,100,000 sorted cells and 10%, 30% or 50% RNA. Based on a CD8+CD4-CCR7+CD45RA+ profile, naive CD8 T cells were sorted. The junction had 5 bases not matched to a gene; V was cut back by 7 bases and J by 6 bases. The CDR3 extends over 13 amino acids. CDR1 and CDR2 from the germline V gene are SNHLY and FYNNEI. The sample holds many counts of this clonotype.

This rearrangement joins TRBV2 to TRBJ1-2; 10 bases map to TRBD1. The clonotype was recovered from a human donor in good health. Some libraries in this study had Jurkat cell RNA spiked in. The material sequenced was naive CD8+ T cells from blood, with Jurkat cell RNA spiked in. Subset noted: FACS-sorted CD8+CD4-CCR7+CD45RA+ naive T cells. The CDR3 sequence is CASNPDRGDGYTF. The CDR3 coding sequence is TGTGCCAGCAACCCGGACAGGGGGGATGGCTACACCTTC.